This TCR beta chain was identified in a study of identical twins. Findings of the study overall: Out-of-frame alpha sequences shared by twins showed excess low generation probability. Diverse VJ usage suggested most zero-insertion clonotypes were not invariant T cells.

In its sample, this clonotype was seen many times. Its target is not known. TCRdb used MiXCR to reprocess the 5' RACE reads, holding one entry per CDR3 protein. Altogether approximately 590,000 distinct CDR3 sequences are present, around 9.6% being singletons, with the ten largest covering roughly 3%. This same sample was also taken into another study, of yellow fever vaccine responses in identical twins.

This TCR derives from a woman aged 18-29 years in good health. The sequenced sample consisted of PBMCs.

DNA of the CDR3: TGCAGTCACATAAGGACAGGGAACTACGAGCAGTACTTC. Its protein product is CSHIRTGNYEQYF. This rearrangement joins TRBV20-1 to TRBJ2-7; 8 bases match TRBD1. The CDR3 is made up of 13 amino acids. CDR1 is DFQATT and CDR2 is SNEGSKA in the germline V gene (reference sequence). With V trimmed by 8 bases and J by 3 bases, 9 bases remained unmatched.